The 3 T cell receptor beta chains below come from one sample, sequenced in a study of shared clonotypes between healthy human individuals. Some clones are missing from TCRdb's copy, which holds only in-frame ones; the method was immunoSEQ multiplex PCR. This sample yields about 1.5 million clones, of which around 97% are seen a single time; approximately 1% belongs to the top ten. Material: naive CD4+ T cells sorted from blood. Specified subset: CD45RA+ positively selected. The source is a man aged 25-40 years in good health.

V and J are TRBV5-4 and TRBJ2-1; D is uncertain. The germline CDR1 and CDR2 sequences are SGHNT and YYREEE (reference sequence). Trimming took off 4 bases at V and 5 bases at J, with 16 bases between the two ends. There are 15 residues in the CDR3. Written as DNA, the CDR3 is TGTGCCAGCAGCCCGAAAAACGGTATAGACAATGAGCAGTTCTTC. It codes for CASSPKNGIDNEQFF. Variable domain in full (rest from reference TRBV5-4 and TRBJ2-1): ETGVTQSPTHLIKTRGQQVTLRCSSQSGHNTVSWYQQALGQGPQFIFQYYREEENGRGNFPPRFSGLQFPNYSSELNVNALELDDSALYLCASSPKNGIDNEQFFGPGTRLTVL.

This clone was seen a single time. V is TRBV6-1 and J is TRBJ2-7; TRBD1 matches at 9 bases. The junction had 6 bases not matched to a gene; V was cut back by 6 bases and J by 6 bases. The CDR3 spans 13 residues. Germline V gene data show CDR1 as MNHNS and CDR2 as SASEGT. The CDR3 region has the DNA TGTGCCAGCAGACGGGACAGGGTGGGCGAGCAGTACTTC. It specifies CASRRDRVGEQYF.

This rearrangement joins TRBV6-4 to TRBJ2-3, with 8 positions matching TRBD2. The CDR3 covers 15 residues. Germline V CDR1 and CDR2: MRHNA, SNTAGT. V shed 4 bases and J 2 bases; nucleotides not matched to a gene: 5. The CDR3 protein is CASSALAGATDTQYF. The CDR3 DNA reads TGTGCCAGCAGTGCCCTAGCGGGCGCCACAGATACGCAGTATTTT.